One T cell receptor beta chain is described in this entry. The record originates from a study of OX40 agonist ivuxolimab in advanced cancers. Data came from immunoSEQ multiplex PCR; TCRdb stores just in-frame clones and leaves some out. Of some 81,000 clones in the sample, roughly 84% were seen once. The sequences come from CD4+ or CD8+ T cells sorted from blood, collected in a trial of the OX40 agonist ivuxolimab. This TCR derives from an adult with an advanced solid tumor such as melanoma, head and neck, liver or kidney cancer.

In DNA, the CDR3 is TGTGCCAGCAGTGAAAGAACAGGGGACGAAAAACTGTTTTTT. As protein: CASSERTGDEKLFF. This chain joins TRBV2 and TRBJ1-4; 7 nucleotides align to TRBD1. CDR1 SNHLY and CDR2 FYNNEI come from the germline V gene. V shed 2 bases and J 8 bases; nucleotides not matched to a gene: 5. The CDR3 sequence is 14 residues long.